This TCR beta chain came from a study of T cell responses to AZD1222 COVID-19 vaccine. Study-level results: Repertoires were obtained only post-peak T cell response. Following two doses of AZD1222, Spike-specific TCR breadth and depth rose. Mapped onto spike, vaccine-associated CD4 TCRs spanned it and were dominant at 160-218 and 743-854. Donors were chiefly white British, with a greater number of females, and clonal diversity was perhaps underestimated.

A single count supports this clone. Its specificity is unknown. V was clipped by 2 bases and J by 0 bases, with 7 bases between them. The CDR3 is 14 amino acids. Germline loops: CDR1 SGHRS, CDR2 YFSETQ. Sequencing used immunoSEQ multiplex PCR; TCRdb keeps in-frame clones, though not all of them. The repertoire holds 100,000 or so clones, with around 76% as singletons. The V call is TRBV5-1, the J call TRBJ2-3; D uncertain. Sequenced here: peripheral blood, sampled on day 0 of AZD1222 vaccination. The TCR originated in an adult in good health. Here the CDR3 DNA reads TGCGCCAGCAGCTTCGCGGCTAGCACAGATACGCAGTATTTT. Translation gives CASSFAASTDTQYF.